This passage covers 12 T cell receptor beta chains from one sample sequenced in a study of blood T cell repertoires in COVID-19 (TCRdb year 2020). Library generation was performed with the immunoSEQ multiplex PCR assay. TCRdb provides this immuneACCESS table in a form limited to in-frame rearrangements. Some clones are lacking; in checked studies, under half of them reflect an unresolved V gene, and why the rest are absent is not known. This sample comprises approximately 300,000 clones, under 90% of them detected only once. The ten top clones hold almost 9.5% of the sample. Sequencing was done on a sample of PBMCs or T cells enriched from blood (not recorded which). Receptor source: a woman in her twenties or thirties who had recovered from COVID-19.

The rearrangement uses TRBV28 and TRBJ2-5; D perhaps matches TRBD1 (5 bases). Germline CDR1 is MDHEN and CDR2 is SYDVKM. The CDR3 runs to 13 residues. Trimming took off 8 bases at V and 1 base at J, with 11 bases between the two ends. DNA of the CDR3: TGTGCCAGCGTCAGGACACCCCAAGAGACCCAGTACTTC. Translating gives CASVRTPQETQYF.

The chain joins TRBV29-1 to TRBJ1-1, with TRBD1 matching over 7 bases. The ends lost 5 bases at V and 1 base at J; junction bases unmatched: 7. This CDR3 spans 14 amino acids. Per the germline V gene, CDR1 is SQVTM and CDR2 is ANQGSEA. The DNA of the CDR3 is TGCAGCGTTCAGGGGGACGGGGAGAACACTGAAGCTTTCTTT. It translates to CSVQGDGENTEAFF.

The J gene is TRBJ1-1, the V gene TRBV6-5, with TRBD1 matching 7 bases. The germline V gene has CDR1 MNHEY and CDR2 SVGAGI. Losses at the gene ends were 0 bases for V and 4 bases for J; bases not matched to a gene: 5. The CDR3 covers 15 residues. DNA for the CDR3: TGTGCCAGCAGTTACTCGACAGGGACGGGCACTGAAGCTTTCTTT. Translation: CASSYSTGTGTEAFF.

This clone was seen a handful of times. V gene TRBV29-1 combines with J gene TRBJ1-5; D gene unclear. Germline V gives CDR1 SQVTM, CDR2 ANQGSEA. This CDR3 spans 12 amino acids. V dropped 4 bases and J dropped 1 base, with 5 bases sitting between them. The CDR3 loop reads CSVGQSNQPQHF. CDR3 coding DNA: TGCAGCGTTGGGCAGAGCAATCAGCCCCAGCATTTT.

The count of this clone is one. The chain combines TRBV6-5 with TRBJ2-3, with D unresolved. CDR1 is MNHEY and CDR2 is SVGAGI in the germline V gene. CDR3 length: 13 residues. With 7 bases removed from V and 1 base from J, the gap between germline ends came to 9 bases. Written as DNA, the CDR3 is TGTGCCAGCAACTTAGTCGGCACAGATACGCAGTATTTT. The encoded protein is CASNLVGTDTQYF.

This clone appeared a single time. The CDR3 protein is CASSLERGSLYGYTF. The CDR3, as DNA: TGTGCCAGCAGCTTAGAAAGGGGGTCATTATATGGCTACACCTTC. The chain uses TRBV7-9 and TRBJ1-2; D perhaps matches TRBD1 (6 bases). Germline CDR1 reads SEHNR; CDR2 reads FQNEAQ (reference sequence). The CDR3 runs 15 residues. V was clipped by 1 base and J by 5 bases, with 14 bases between them.

The chain uses TRBV7-8 and TRBJ2-4, with 7 bases aligning to TRBD1. CDR3 length: 21 amino acids. CDR1 SGHVS and CDR2 FQNEAQ come from the germline V gene. With V trimmed by 5 bases and J by 0 bases, 22 bases remained unmatched. The CDR3 nucleotides read TGTGCCAGCAGCCAACTCCTAGGGGGACAGCAGACAACATTAGCCAAAAACATTCAGTACTTC. The encoded protein is CASSQLLGGQQTTLAKNIQYF.

This chain uses TRBV19 with TRBJ2-3; no firm D call. CDR1 and CDR2 (germline): LNHDA, SQIVND (reference sequence). V was cut by 2 bases and J by 4 bases, with 16 bases left in between. This CDR3 region has 16 residues. CDR3: CASSITPPGFPDTQYF. The CDR3 DNA reads as TGTGCCAGTAGTATAACCCCCCCGGGTTTTCCAGATACGCAGTATTTT.

This sequence joins TRBV6-5 and TRBJ2-1; 9 nucleotides line up with TRBD1. Germline V gives CDR1 MNHEY, CDR2 SVGAGI. The V gene end was trimmed by 2 bases and the J gene end by 9 bases; junction bases not matched to a gene: 8. The CDR3 runs to 15 residues. CDR3 sequence reads: CASSYVGTGFTEQFF. The CDR3 DNA follows: TGTGCCAGCAGTTACGTGGGGACAGGGTTTACTGAGCAGTTCTTC.

The chain has TRBV10-3 and TRBJ2-5; D perhaps matches TRBD2 (5 bases). CDR1 is ENHRY and CDR2 is SYGVKD in the germline V gene. CDR3 size: 13 residues. Trimming removed 6 bases from V and 7 bases from J, with 15 bases in between. CDR3 protein: CAISGIREGTQYF. The CDR3 DNA reads TGTGCCATCAGCGGGATCCGCGAGGGGACCCAGTACTTC.

V is TRBV6-4 and J is TRBJ2-2; 9 positions match TRBD2. Germline CDR1 and CDR2: MRHNA and SNTAGT. The CDR3 extends over 15 amino acids. The V and J ends lost 2 bases and 6 bases, in that order; junction bases with no gene match: 4. CDR3 bases: TGTGCCAGCAGTGACGAGGCGGGAGGGCCCGGGGAGCTGTTTTTT. This sequence encodes CASSDEAGGPGELFF.

The chain employs TRBV18 and TRBJ2-5; D is undetermined. Per the germline V gene, CDR1 is KGHSH and CDR2 is LQKENI. This CDR3 is 14 amino acids long. V was cut by 6 bases and J by 2 bases, with 13 bases left in between. The CDR3 DNA is TGTGCCAGCTCCCCCATAGAGGAGCAAGAGACCCAGTACTTC. It is translated as CASSPIEEQETQYF.